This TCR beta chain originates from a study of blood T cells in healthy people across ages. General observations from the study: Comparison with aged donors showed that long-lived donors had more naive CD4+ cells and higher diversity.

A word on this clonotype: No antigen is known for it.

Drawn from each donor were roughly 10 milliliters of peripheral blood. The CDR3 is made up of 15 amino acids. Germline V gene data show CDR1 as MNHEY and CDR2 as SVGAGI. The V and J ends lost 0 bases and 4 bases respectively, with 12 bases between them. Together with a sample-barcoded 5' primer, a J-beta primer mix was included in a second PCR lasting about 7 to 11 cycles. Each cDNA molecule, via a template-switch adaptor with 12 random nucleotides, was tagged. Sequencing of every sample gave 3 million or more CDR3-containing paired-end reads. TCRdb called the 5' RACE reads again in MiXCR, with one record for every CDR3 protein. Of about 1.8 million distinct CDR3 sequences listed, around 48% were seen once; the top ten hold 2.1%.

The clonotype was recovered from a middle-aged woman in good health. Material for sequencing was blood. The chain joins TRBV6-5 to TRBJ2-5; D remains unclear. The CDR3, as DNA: TGTGCCAGCAGTTACTCGATCGCAAGGTCAGAGACCCAGTACTTC. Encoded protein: CASSYSIARSETQYF.